The clone carrying this T cell receptor (beta chain) appeared many times. Its specificity is unknown. With 10-nucleotide random UMIs included, cDNA was synthesized by 5'RACE. From the 5' RACE reads, TCRdb called clonotypes with MiXCR, one entry per CDR3 protein. The sample contains just under 45,000 distinct CDR3 sequences, about an eighth of which appear only once. These data belong to a study of neurological immune-mediated disorders. Study results and limitations: The absence of any CDR3 amino acid sequence shared by expanded clones across subjects suggests that repertoires were private in all groups.

The ends were cut back, 3 bases at V and 2 bases at J, with 8 bases in the middle. Germline CDR1 reads KGHSH; CDR2 reads LQKENI. CDR3 size: 14 residues. This clonotype was sampled from a female donor in good health. The chain couples TRBV18 to TRBJ2-4, with D tentatively TRBD2 (6 bases). The specimen was PBMCs. CDR3 sequence reads: CASSPSGSKNIQYF. In nucleotides, the CDR3 is TGTGCCAGCTCACCTAGCGGTTCCAAAAACATTCAGTACTTC. The full variable domain, rest sourced from reference TRBV18 and TRBJ2-4, is NAGVMQNPRHLVRRRGQEARLRCSPMKGHSHVYWYRQLPEEGLKFMVYLQKENIIDESGMPKERFSAEFPKEGPSILRIQQVVRGDSAAYFCASSPSGSKNIQYFGAGTRLSVL.